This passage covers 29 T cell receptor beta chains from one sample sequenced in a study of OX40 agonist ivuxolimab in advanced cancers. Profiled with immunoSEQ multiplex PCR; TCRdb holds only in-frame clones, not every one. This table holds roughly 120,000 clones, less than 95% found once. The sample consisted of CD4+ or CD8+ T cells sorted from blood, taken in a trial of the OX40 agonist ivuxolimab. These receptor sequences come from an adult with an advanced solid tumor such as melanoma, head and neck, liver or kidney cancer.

CDR3 DNA: TGTGCCAGTAGTCTGAGGGGGGGTAGAGAGACCCAGTACTTC. Its translation: CASSLRGGRETQYF. The chain links TRBV19 to TRBJ2-5, with a possible D match to TRBD2 (7 bases). There are 14 residues in the CDR3. Germline V gives CDR1 LNHDA, CDR2 SQIVND (reference sequence). V lost 5 bases, J lost 4 bases, and 14 bases lay in between. The full variable domain, with the rest looked up from reference TRBV19 and TRBJ2-5, is DGGITQSPKYLFRKEGQNVTLSCEQNLNHDAMYWYRQDPGQGLRLIYYSQIVNDFQKGDIAEGYSVSREKKESFPLTVTSAQKNPTAFYLCASSLRGGRETQYFGPGTRLLVL.

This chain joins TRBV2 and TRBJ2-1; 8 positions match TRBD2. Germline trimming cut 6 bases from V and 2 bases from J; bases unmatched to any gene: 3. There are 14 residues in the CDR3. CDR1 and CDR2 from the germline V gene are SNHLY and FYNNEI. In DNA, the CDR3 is TGTGCCAGCAGACCACTAGCGGCCTACAATGAGCAGTTCTTC. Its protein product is CASRPLAAYNEQFF.

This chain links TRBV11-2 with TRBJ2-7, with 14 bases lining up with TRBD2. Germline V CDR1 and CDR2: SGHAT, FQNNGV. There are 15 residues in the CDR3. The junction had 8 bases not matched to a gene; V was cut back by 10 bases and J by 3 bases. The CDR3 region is CATSGLAGDSYEQYF. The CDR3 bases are TGTGCCACCTCGGGACTAGCGGGGGACAGCTACGAGCAGTACTTC.

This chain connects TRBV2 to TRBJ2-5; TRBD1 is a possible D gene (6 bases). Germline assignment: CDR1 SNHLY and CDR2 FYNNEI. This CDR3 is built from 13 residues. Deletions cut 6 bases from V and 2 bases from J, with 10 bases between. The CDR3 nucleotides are TGTGCCAGCAGCGGGACAAATCAAGAGACCCAGTACTTC. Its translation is CASSGTNQETQYF.

CDR3 loop: CASSFPNWQGGNYGYTF. For the CDR3, the DNA is TGTGCCAGCAGTTTCCCCAATTGGCAGGGAGGTAACTATGGCTACACCTTC. The V and J genes are TRBV28 and TRBJ1-2, with D possibly TRBD1 on 5 matching bases. V lost 3 bases and J 1 base, leaving 18 bases between the germline ends. Germline CDR1 reads MDHEN; CDR2 reads SYDVKM. The CDR3 contains 17 residues.

The CDR3 loop is CAISDTTSGANVLTF. In nucleotides, the CDR3 is TGTGCCATCAGTGACACAACCTCTGGGGCCAACGTCCTGACTTTC. This chain links TRBV10-3 with TRBJ2-6; D not resolved. The germline V and J ends were trimmed by 3 bases and 0 bases, with 6 bases remaining between them. CDR3 size: 15 residues. The germline V gene encodes CDR1 ENHRY and CDR2 SYGVKD.

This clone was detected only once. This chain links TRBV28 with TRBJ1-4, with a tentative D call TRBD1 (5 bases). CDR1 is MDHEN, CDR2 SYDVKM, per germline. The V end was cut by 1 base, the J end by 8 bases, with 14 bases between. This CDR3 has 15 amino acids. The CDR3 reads CASSLLQVSREKLFF. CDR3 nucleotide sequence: TGTGCCAGCAGTTTATTACAGGTCTCGAGGGAAAAACTGTTTTTT. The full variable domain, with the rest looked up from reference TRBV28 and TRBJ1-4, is DVKVTQSSRYLVKRTGEKVFLECVQDMDHENMFWYRQDPGLGLRLIYFSYDVKMKEKGDIPEGYSVSREKKERFSLILESASTNQTSMYLCASSLLQVSREKLFFGSGTQLSVL.

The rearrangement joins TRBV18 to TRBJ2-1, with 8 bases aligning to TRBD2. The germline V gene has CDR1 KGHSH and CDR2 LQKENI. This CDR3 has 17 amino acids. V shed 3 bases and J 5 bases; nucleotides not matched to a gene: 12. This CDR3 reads CASSPREAGVAHNEQFF. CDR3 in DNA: TGTGCCAGCTCACCTCGAGAAGCGGGAGTAGCCCACAATGAGCAGTTCTTC.

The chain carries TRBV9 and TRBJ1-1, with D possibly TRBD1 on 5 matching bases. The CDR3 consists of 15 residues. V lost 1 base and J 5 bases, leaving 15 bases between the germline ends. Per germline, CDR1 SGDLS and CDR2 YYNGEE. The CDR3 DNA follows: TGTGCCAGCAGCGTATTGGGTGGGGACTATACTGAAGCTTTCTTT. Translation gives CASSVLGGDYTEAFF. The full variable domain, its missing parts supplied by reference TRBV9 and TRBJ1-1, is DSGVTQTPKHLITATGQRVTLRCSPRSGDLSVYWYQQSLDQGLQFLIQYYNGEERAKGNILERFSAQQFPDLHSELNLSSLELGDSALYFCASSVLGGDYTEAFFGQGTRLTVV.

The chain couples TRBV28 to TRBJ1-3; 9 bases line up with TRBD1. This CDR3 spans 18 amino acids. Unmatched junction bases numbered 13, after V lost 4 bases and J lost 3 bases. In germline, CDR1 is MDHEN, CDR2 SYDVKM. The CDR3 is CASSSPTGGLRDGNTIYF. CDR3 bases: TGTGCCAGCAGTTCTCCGACAGGGGGATTAAGAGATGGAAACACCATATATTTT.

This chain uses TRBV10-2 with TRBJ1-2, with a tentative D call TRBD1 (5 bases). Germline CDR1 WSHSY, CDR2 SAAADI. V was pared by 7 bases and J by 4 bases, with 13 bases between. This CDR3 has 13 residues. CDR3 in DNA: TGCGCCAGCAAACAGGCTGTTAGCTATGGCTACACCTTC. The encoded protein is CASKQAVSYGYTF.

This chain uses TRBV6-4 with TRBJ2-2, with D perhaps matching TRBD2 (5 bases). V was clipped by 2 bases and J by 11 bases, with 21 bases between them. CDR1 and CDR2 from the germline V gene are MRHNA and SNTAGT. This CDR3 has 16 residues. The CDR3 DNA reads TGTGCCAGCAGTGACCCTCATGCCCCGGGGATGGGAGAGCTGTTTTTT. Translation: CASSDPHAPGMGELFF.

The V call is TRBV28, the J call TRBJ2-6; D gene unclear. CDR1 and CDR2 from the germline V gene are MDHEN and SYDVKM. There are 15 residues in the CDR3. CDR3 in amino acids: CATITAISGANVLTF. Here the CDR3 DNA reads TGTGCGACCATCACAGCTATCTCTGGGGCCAACGTCCTGACTTTC.

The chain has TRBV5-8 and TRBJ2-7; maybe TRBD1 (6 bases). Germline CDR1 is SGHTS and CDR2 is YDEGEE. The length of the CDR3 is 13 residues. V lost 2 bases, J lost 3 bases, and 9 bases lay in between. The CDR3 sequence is CASSLSGVYEQYF. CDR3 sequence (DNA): TGTGCCAGCAGCTTATCAGGGGTCTACGAGCAGTACTTC.

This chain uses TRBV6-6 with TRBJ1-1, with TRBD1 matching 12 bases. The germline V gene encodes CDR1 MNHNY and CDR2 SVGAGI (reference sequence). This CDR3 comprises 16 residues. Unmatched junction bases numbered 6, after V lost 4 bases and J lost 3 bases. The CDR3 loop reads CASSSRDRGRDTEAFF. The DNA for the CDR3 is TGTGCCAGCAGTTCCCGGGACAGGGGGCGAGACACTGAAGCTTTCTTT.

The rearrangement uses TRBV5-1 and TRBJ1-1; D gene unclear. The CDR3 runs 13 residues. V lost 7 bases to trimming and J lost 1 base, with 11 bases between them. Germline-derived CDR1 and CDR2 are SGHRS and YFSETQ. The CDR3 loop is CASGKGTNTEAFF. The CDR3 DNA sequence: TGCGCCAGCGGTAAGGGAACGAACACTGAAGCTTTCTTT.

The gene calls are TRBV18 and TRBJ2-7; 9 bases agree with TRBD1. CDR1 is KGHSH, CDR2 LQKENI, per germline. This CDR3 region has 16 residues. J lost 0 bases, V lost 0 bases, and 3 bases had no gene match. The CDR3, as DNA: TGTGCCAGCTCACCACCGGGACAGGGAACCTCCTACGAGCAGTACTTC. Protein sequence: CASSPPGQGTSYEQYF.

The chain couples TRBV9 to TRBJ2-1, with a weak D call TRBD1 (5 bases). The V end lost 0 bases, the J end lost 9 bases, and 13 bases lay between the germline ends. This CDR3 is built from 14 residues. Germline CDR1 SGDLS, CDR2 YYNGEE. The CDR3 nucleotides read TGTGCCAGCAGCGTAGATACAGGTTCGTTTGAGCAGTTCTTC. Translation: CASSVDTGSFEQFF.

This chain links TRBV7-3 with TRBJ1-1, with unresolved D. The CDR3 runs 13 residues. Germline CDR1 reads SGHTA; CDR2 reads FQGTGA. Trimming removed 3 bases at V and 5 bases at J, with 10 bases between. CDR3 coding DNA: TGTGCCAGCAGCTTTGGACGGGAGACTGAAGCTTTCTTT. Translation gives CASSFGRETEAFF.

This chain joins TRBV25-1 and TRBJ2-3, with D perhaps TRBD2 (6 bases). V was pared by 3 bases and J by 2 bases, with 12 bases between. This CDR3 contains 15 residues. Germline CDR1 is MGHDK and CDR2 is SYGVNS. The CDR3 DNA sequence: TGTGCCAGCAGTGATTTAGCGGAAATCACAGATACGCAGTATTTT. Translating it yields CASSDLAEITDTQYF.

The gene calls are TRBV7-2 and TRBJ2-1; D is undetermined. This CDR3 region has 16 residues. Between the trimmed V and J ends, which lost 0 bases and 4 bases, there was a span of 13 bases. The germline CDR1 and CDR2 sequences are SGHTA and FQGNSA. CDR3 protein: CASSLAGTSEYNEQFF. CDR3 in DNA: TGTGCCAGCAGCTTAGCGGGCACCTCAGAATACAATGAGCAGTTCTTC.

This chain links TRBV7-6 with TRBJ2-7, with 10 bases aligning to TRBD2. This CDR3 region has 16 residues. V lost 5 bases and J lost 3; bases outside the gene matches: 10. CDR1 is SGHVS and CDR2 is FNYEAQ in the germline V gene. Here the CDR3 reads CASSQPGTSVGYEQYF. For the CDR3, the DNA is TGTGCCAGCAGCCAACCCGGGACTAGCGTTGGCTACGAGCAGTACTTC.

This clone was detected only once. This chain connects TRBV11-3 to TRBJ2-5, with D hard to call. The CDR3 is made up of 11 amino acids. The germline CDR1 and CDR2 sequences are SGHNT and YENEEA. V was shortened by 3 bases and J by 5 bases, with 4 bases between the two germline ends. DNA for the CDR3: TGTGCCAGCAGCTTGGGGGAGACCCAGTACTTC. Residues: CASSLGETQYF.

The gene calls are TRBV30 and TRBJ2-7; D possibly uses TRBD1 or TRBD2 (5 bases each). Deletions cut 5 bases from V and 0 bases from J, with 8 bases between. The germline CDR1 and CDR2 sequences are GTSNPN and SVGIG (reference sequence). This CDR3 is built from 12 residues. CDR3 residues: CAWGDASYEQYF. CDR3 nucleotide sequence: TGTGCCTGGGGGGACGCCTCCTACGAGCAGTACTTC.

In DNA form, the CDR3 reads TGTGCCAGCAGTGAATGGGGGACTAGGGACCCCTACAATGAGCAGTTCTTC. This translates into CASSEWGTRDPYNEQFF. The rearrangement joins TRBV25-1 to TRBJ2-1; 8 bases align to TRBD2. Germline CDR1 and CDR2: MGHDK and SYGVNS. The J segment lost 2 bases and the V segment lost 1 base, leaving 7 bases of the junction unmatched. The CDR3 loop spans 17 amino acids.

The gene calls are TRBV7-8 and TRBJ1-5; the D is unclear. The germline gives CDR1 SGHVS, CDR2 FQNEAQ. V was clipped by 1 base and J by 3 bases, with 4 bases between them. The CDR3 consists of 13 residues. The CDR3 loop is CASSLDYNQPQHF. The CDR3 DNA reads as TGTGCCAGCAGCTTAGATTACAATCAGCCCCAGCATTTT.

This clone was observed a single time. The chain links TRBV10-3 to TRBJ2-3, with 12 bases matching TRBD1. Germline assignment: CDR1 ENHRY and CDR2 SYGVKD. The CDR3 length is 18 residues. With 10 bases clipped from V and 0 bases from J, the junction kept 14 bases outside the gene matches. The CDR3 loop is CATDPGQGARLSTDTQYF. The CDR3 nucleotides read TGTGCCACCGACCCGGGACAGGGGGCCCGCCTTAGCACAGATACGCAGTATTTT.

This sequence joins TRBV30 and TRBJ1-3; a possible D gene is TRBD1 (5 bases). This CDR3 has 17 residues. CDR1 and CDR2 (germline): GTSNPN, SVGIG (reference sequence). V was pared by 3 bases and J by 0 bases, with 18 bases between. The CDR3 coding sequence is TGTGCCTGGAGCGGACGGGGGAGGGAAAACTCTGGAAACACCATATATTTT. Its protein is CAWSGRGRENSGNTIYF. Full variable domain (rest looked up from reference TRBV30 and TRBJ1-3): SQTIHQWPATLVQPVGSPLSLECTVEGTSNPNLYWYRQAAGRGLQLLFYSVGIGQISSEVPQNLSASRPQDRQFILSSKKLLLSDSGFYLCAWSGRGRENSGNTIYFGEGSWLTVV.

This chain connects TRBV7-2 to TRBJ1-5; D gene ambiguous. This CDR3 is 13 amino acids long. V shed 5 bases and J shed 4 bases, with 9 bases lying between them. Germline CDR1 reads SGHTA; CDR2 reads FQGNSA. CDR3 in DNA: TGTGCCAGCAGCGAAAATGGGAATCAGCCCCAGCATTTT. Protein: CASSENGNQPQHF. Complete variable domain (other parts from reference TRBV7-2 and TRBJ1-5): GAGVSQSPSNKVTEKGKDVELRCDPISGHTALYWYRQSLGQGLEFLIYFQGNSAPDKSGLPSDRFSAERTGGSVSTLTIQRTQQEDSAVYLCASSENGNQPQHFGDGTRLSIL.